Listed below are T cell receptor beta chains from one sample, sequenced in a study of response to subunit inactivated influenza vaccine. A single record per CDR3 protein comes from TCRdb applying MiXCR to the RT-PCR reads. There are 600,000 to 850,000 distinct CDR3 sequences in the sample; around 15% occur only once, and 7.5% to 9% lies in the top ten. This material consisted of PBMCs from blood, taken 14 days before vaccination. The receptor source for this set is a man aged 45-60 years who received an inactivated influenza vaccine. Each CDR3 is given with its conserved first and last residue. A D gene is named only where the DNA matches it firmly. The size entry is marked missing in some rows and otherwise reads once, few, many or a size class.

CDR3: CASSQVGTVTDTQYF
DNA: TGTGCCAGCAGCCAAGTGGGGACAGTCACAGATACGCAGTATTTT
V: TRBV14
J: TRBJ2-3
D: TRBD1
size: few

CDR3: CASSRGTASYEQYF
DNA: TGTGCCAGCAGCCGCGGGACGGCCTCCTACGAGCAGTACTTC
V: TRBV6-2/TRBV6-3
J: TRBJ2-7
D: -
size: -

CDR3: CASSLEGRKEVEQYF
DNA: TGCGCCAGCAGCTTGGAGGGACGAAAAGAGGTCGAGCAGTACTTC
V: TRBV5-1
J: TRBJ2-7
D: -
size: many

CDR3: CASRDFISEQFF
DNA: TGTGCCAGCAGGGACTTTATCAGTGAGCAGTTCTTC
V: TRBV7-9
J: TRBJ2-1
D: -
size: few

CDR3: CAISDFRPGARDTQYF
DNA: TGTGCCATCAGTGATTTCCGGCCAGGAGCGAGAGATACGCAGTATTTT
V: TRBV24-1
J: TRBJ2-3
D: -
size: -

CDR3: CASSPHYLGSTDTQYF
DNA: TGTGCCAGCAGCCCTCATTACCTGGGAAGCACAGATACGCAGTATTTT
V: TRBV7-8
J: TRBJ2-3
D: -
size: -

CDR3: CSARAQVNSPLHF
DNA: TGCAGTGCTAGAGCACAGGTTAATTCACCCCTCCACTTT
V: TRBV20-1
J: TRBJ1-6
D: -
size: few

CDR3: CASSLGTTFYEQYF
DNA: TGTGCCAGCAGCTTGGGGACAACCTTCTACGAGCAGTACTTC
V: TRBV5-6
J: TRBJ2-7
D: -
size: -

CDR3: CASSSTGTSYEQYF
DNA: TGTGCCAGCAGTTCGACAGGGACCTCCTACGAGCAGTACTTC
V: TRBV6-5
J: TRBJ2-7
D: TRBD1
size: -

CDR3: CASSQDRTATAFF
DNA: TGCGCCAGCAGCCAAGATCGGACCGCGACAGCTTTCTTT
V: TRBV4-3
J: TRBJ1-1
D: -
size: few

CDR3: CASSNSNGGELFF
DNA: TGTGCCAGCAGTAACTCAAATGGCGGGGAGCTGTTTTTT
V: TRBV12-3/TRBV12-4
J: TRBJ2-2
D: -
size: -

CDR3: CASSPGSGQVSGYTF
DNA: TGTGCCAGCAGCCCCGGTTCGGGACAGGTCTCTGGCTACACCTTC
V: TRBV7-2
J: TRBJ1-2
D: TRBD1
size: -

CDR3: CASSKDRAYEQYF
DNA: TGTGCCAGCAGTAAGGACAGGGCCTACGAGCAGTACTTC
V: TRBV6-6
J: TRBJ2-7
D: TRBD1
size: many

CDR3: CASSDGGYSNQPQHF
DNA: TGTGCCAGCAGTGATGGGGGGTATAGCAATCAGCCCCAGCATTTT
V: TRBV25-1
J: TRBJ1-5
D: -
size: -

CDR3: CASSSWDGTEAFF
DNA: TGTGCCAGCAGTTCTTGGGACGGGACTGAAGCTTTCTTT
V: TRBV12-3/TRBV12-4
J: TRBJ1-1
D: -
size: -

CDR3: CASSLRNNNEQFF
DNA: TGTGCCAGCAGCTTACGCAACAACAATGAGCAGTTCTTC
V: TRBV7-2
J: TRBJ2-1
D: -
size: -

CDR3: CASSLSPGTGTYEQYF
DNA: TGCGCCAGCAGCTTGAGTCCCGGGACAGGTACCTACGAGCAGTACTTC
V: TRBV5-1
J: TRBJ2-7
D: TRBD1
size: few

CDR3: CSVDSPGGGTYEQYF
DNA: TGCAGCGTTGATTCCCCCGGGGGGGGTACCTACGAGCAGTACTTC
V: TRBV29-1
J: TRBJ2-7
D: TRBD2
size: -

CDR3: CASSYSYGSNQPQHF
DNA: TGTGCCAGCAGTTACTCTTACGGGAGCAATCAGCCCCAGCATTTT
V: TRBV6-5
J: TRBJ1-5
D: -
size: -

CDR3: CASSPGLAGGLFGELFF
DNA: TGCGCCAGCAGCCCGGGACTAGCGGGGGGACTCTTCGGGGAGCTGTTTTTT
V: TRBV5-1
J: TRBJ2-2
D: TRBD2
size: -

CDR3: CSAVPLAGGLSYEQYF
DNA: TGCAGTGCAGTTCCTTTAGCGGGAGGGCTATCCTACGAGCAGTACTTC
V: TRBV20-1
J: TRBJ2-7
D: TRBD2
size: few

CDR3: CASSKDRGNSPLHF
DNA: TGTGCCAGCAGCAAAGACAGGGGCAATTCACCCCTCCACTTT
V: TRBV7-3
J: TRBJ1-6
D: TRBD1
size: -

CDR3: CASSPGVYGVASNQPQHF
DNA: TGTGCCAGCAGCCCCGGGGTGTACGGGGTTGCCAGCAATCAGCCCCAACATTTT
V: TRBV4-2
J: TRBJ1-5
D: -
size: -

CDR3: CASSLHREKLFF
DNA: TGTGCCAGCAGCCTCCACCGGGAAAAACTGTTTTTT
V: TRBV3-1
J: TRBJ1-4
D: -
size: few

CDR3: CASSQDRHGAGAKNIQYF
DNA: TGTGCCAGCAGCCAAGATAGGCACGGGGCGGGAGCCAAAAACATTCAGTACTTC
V: TRBV14
J: TRBJ2-4
D: -
size: -